The clone carrying this T cell receptor beta chain was detected only a few times. Antigen unknown. The source of the sample is a study of cytomegalovirus exposure and HLA in healthy donors. Whole-study results and caveats: The study recorded about 160 TCR beta chains that were cytomegalovirus-associated. Reports state that TCR beta sequences accurately predicted most subjects' HLA-A and HLA-B alleles. Productive status was seen about 87% or about 30% of the time for most TCR beta V segments in an earlier analysis.

Primers: 60 Vbeta forward and 13 Jbeta reverse. The protocol was immunoSEQ multiplex PCR, while the TCRdb copy is restricted to in-frame clones and leaves out a portion. Among about 90,000 clones listed, around 62% were seen once. CDR1 and CDR2 from the germline V gene are MNHEY and SVGAGI. The CDR3 consists of 14 residues. J gave up 4 bases and V 7 bases, and 6 bases lay outside the gene matches. The specimen was PBMCs. This chain joins TRBV6-5 and TRBJ2-1, with 8 bases identical to TRBD2. This TCR was recovered from a woman in her thirties in good health and CMV-seropositive. As DNA, the CDR3 is TGTGCCAGCACCTCGGGGGGGCCGTACAATGAGCAGTTCTTC. It specifies CASTSGGPYNEQFF.